Below, 13 T cell receptor beta chains from the same sample are listed, as sequenced in a study of siplizumab effects on memory and regulatory T cells. Assay used: immunoSEQ multiplex PCR; TCRdb lists only in-frame clones, some missing. The sample records around 95,000 clones, approximately 92% being singletons. The sequenced sample was CD4+ T cells sorted from blood. The receptors originated from a human donor in good health.

This chain joins TRBV7-3 and TRBJ2-1; TRBD2 matches 11 bases. Germline V gives CDR1 SGHTA, CDR2 FQGTGA. V lost 5 bases and J lost 10; bases outside the gene matches: 10. The CDR3 is 15 residues long. This CDR3 is CASSPWGTSGNEQFF. CDR3 sequence (DNA): TGTGCCAGCAGCCCATGGGGGACTAGCGGAAACGAGCAGTTCTTC.

The gene calls are TRBV28 and TRBJ2-1; 10 bases align to TRBD2. This CDR3 is 16 amino acids long. The junction had 6 bases not matched to a gene; V was cut back by 0 bases and J by 7 bases. In germline, CDR1 is MDHEN, CDR2 SYDVKM. The CDR3 DNA sequence: TGTGCCAGCAGTTTATGGATAGCGGGGGGAAATAATGAGCAGTTCTTC. Protein: CASSLWIAGGNNEQFF.

This clone has a handful of counts. The rearrangement uses TRBV11-2 and TRBJ1-1; D call uncertain. The V and J ends lost 5 bases and 5 bases respectively, with 18 bases between them. Germline V lookup: CDR1 SGHAT, CDR2 FQNNGV. The CDR3 spans 15 residues. The CDR3 sequence: CASSSSNHAGTEAFF. The CDR3 DNA reads as TGTGCCAGCAGCAGCAGCAACCACGCGGGTACTGAAGCTTTCTTT.

This clone was seen a handful of times. V and J are TRBV9 and TRBJ1-1; D call uncertain. The ends were cut back, 1 base at V and 1 base at J, with 11 bases in the middle. The CDR3 has 15 amino acids. Germline V gene data show CDR1 as SGDLS and CDR2 as YYNGEE. CDR3 nucleotide sequence: TGTGCCAGCAGCGTAATCCAGCACCCGAACACTGAAGCTTTCTTT. Translation gives CASSVIQHPNTEAFF.

The CDR3 region has the DNA TGTGCCAGCAGCACCCGCGGAGCGGGGGGATCTCGTGGGGTCAATGAGCAGTTCTTC. This translates into CASSTRGAGGSRGVNEQFF. J is TRBJ2-1 and V is TRBV7-6; TRBD2 aligns across 9 bases. Germline lookup yields CDR1 SGHVS and CDR2 FNYEAQ. The length of the CDR3 is 19 residues. V shed 5 bases, J shed 6 bases, and the junction held 20 bases outside the gene matches.

The rearrangement uses TRBV4-1 and TRBJ2-2; D gene ambiguous. The CDR3 length is 16 residues. Between the trimmed V and J ends, which lost 0 bases and 5 bases, there was a span of 13 bases. Germline lookup yields CDR1 MGHRA and CDR2 YSYEKL. The CDR3 region has the DNA TGCGCCAGCAGCCAAGAGTCATTTGGGTGGACCGGGGAGCTGTTTTTT. Translating it yields CASSQESFGWTGELFF.

This CDR3 is CASSSAGTPGRNEQFF. The CDR3 DNA is TGCGCCAGCAGCTCCGCCGGGACCCCCGGCAGGAATGAGCAGTTCTTC. V usage is TRBV5-1 and J usage is TRBJ2-1, with D possibly being TRBD1 or TRBD2 (5 bases each). The CDR3 extends over 16 amino acids. V was shortened by 3 bases and J by 7 bases, with 20 bases between the two germline ends. Per the germline V gene, CDR1 is SGHRS and CDR2 is YFSETQ.

In its sample, this clone was seen once. The genes are TRBV2 and TRBJ1-2; no clear D gene. Deletions cut 6 bases from V and 2 bases from J, with 13 bases between. In germline, CDR1 is SNHLY, CDR2 FYNNEI. The CDR3 has 14 residues. CDR3 sequence: CASSPRPQNYGYTF. Here the CDR3 DNA reads TGTGCCAGCAGCCCTAGGCCGCAAAACTATGGCTACACCTTC.

The gene calls are TRBV6-5 and TRBJ2-3; TRBD1 agrees at 7 bases. V trimming: 8 bases; J trimming: 2 bases; junction bases outside the gene matches: 10. The CDR3 spans 15 residues. Germline V lookup: CDR1 MNHEY, CDR2 SVGAGI. The CDR3: CASHKGDRVTDTQYF. The CDR3 DNA reads TGTGCCAGCCATAAAGGAGACAGGGTCACAGATACGCAGTATTTT.

The chain has TRBV7-2 and TRBJ2-7, with D perhaps matching TRBD1 or TRBD2 (6 bases each). This CDR3 spans 12 amino acids. V was shortened by 3 bases and J by 7 bases, with 10 bases between the two germline ends. Germline CDR1 is SGHTA and CDR2 is FQGNSA. The CDR3 is CASSFRGGEQYF. CDR3 DNA: TGTGCCAGCAGCTTTCGAGGGGGGGAGCAGTACTTC.

The chain has TRBV19 and TRBJ1-5; D is ambiguous. The CDR3 consists of 12 residues. Trimming took 3 bases from V and 9 from J, leaving 9 bases between them. Germline-derived CDR1 and CDR2 are LNHDA and SQIVND (reference sequence). The CDR3 protein is CASSIPSGPQHF. CDR3 nucleotides: TGTGCCAGTAGTATCCCTTCCGGGCCCCAGCATTTT.

V is TRBV7-9 and J is TRBJ2-7; tentatively, D is TRBD2 (5 bases). Looked up from germline, CDR1 is SEHNR and CDR2 is FQNEAQ (reference sequence). Trimming cost V 5 bases and J 2 bases, with 13 bases left between them. The CDR3 is made up of 14 amino acids. CDR3 region: CASSPQALAYEQYF. The CDR3 bases are TGTGCCAGCAGCCCGCAGGCACTAGCCTACGAGCAGTACTTC. The full variable domain, with the rest looked up from reference TRBV7-9 and TRBJ2-7, is DTGVSQNPRHKITKRGQNVTFRCDPISEHNRLYWYRQTLGQGPEFLTYFQNEAQLEKSRLLSDRFSAERPKGSFSTLEIQRTEQGDSAMYLCASSPQALAYEQYFGPGTRLTVT.

This chain uses TRBV9 with TRBJ2-5; D might be TRBD1 (5 bases). Germline V gene sequence: CDR1 SGDLS, CDR2 YYNGEE. CDR3 length equals 15 residues. V was shortened by 0 bases and J by 2 bases, with 11 bases between the two germline ends. The CDR3: CASSVVLGEQETQYF. As DNA, the CDR3 is TGTGCCAGCAGCGTAGTGTTAGGGGAACAAGAGACCCAGTACTTC.